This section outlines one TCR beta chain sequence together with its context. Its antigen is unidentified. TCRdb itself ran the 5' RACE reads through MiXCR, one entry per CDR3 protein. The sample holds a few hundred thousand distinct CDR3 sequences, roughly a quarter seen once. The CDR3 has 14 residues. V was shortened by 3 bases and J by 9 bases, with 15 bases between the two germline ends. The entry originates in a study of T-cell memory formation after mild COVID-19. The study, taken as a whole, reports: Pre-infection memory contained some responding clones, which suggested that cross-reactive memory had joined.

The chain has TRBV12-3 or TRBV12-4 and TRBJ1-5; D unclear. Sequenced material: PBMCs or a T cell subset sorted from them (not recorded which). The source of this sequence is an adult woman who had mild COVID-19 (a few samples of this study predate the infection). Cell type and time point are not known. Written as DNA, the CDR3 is TGTGCCAGCAGTTTCTCCGAGATTCAGCGGCCCCAGCATTTT. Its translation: CASSFSEIQRPQHF.